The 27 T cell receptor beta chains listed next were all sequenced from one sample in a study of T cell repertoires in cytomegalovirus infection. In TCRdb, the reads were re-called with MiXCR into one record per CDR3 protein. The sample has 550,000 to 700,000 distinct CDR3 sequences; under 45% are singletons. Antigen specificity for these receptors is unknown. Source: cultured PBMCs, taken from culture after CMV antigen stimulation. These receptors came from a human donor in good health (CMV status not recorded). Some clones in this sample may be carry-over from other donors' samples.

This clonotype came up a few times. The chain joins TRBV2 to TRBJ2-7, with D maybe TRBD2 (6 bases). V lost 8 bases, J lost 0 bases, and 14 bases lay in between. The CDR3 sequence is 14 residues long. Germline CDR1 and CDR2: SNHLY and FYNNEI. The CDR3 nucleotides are TGTGCCAGCTCGGCGGGATCCCTCTCCTACGAGCAGTACTTC. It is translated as CASSAGSLSYEQYF.

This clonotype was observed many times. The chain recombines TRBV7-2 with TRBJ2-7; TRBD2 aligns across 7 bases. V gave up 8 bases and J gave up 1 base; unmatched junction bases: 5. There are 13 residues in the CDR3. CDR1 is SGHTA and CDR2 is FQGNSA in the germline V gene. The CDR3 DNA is TGTGCCAGCTCGGGGGGTCCTTCCTACGAGCAGTACTTC. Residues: CASSGGPSYEQYF.

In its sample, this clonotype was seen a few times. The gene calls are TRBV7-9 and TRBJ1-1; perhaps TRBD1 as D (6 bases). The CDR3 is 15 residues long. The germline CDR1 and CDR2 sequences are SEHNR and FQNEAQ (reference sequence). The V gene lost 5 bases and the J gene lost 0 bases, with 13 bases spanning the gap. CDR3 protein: CASSPTGRMNTEAFF. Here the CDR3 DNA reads TGTGCCAGCAGCCCCACAGGGAGGATGAACACTGAAGCTTTCTTT.

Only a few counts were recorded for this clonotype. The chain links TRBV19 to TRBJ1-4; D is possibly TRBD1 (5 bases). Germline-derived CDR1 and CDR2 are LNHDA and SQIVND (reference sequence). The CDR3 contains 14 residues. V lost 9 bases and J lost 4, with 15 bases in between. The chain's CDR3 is CARERTRHNEKLFF. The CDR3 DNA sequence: TGTGCCAGAGAAAGGACACGACATAATGAAAAACTGTTTTTT. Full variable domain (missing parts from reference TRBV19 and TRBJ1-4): DGGITQSPKYLFRKEGQNVTLSCEQNLNHDAMYWYRQDPGQGLRLIYYSQIVNDFQKGDIAEGYSVSREKKESFPLTVTSAQKNPTAFYLCARERTRHNEKLFFGSGTQLSVL.

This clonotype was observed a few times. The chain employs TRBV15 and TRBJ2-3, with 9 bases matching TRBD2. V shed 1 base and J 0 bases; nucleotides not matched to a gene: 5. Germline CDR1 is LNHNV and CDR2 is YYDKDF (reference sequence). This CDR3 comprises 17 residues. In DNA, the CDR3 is TGTGCCACCAGCAGAGGTTCTGGACTAGCGAGCACAGATACGCAGTATTTT. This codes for CATSRGSGLASTDTQYF.

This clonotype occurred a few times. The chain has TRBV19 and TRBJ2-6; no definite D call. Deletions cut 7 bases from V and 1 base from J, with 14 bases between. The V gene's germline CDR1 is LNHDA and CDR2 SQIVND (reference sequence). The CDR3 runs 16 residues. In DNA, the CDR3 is TGTGCCAGTACTAACTGGGTAGGTTCTGGGGCCAACGTCCTGACTTTC. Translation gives CASTNWVGSGANVLTF.

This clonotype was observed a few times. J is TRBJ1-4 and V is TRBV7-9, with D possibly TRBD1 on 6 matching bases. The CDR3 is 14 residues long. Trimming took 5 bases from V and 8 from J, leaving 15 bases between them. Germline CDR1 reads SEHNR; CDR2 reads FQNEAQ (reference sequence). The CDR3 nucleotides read TGTGCCAGCAGCGGGGAGGACGACAGGGAAAAACTGTTTTTT. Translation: CASSGEDDREKLFF.

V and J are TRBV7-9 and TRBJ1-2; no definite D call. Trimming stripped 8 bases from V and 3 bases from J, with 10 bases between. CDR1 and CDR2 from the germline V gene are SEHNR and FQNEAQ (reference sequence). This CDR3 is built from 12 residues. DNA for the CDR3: TGTGCCAGCGGCTCTGGGGACTATGGCTACACCTTC. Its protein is CASGSGDYGYTF.

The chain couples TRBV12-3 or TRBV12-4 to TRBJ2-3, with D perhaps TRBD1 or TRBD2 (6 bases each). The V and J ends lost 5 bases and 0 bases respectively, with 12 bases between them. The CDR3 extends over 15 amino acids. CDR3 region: CASSKQGLSTDTQYF. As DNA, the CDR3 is TGTGCCAGCAGTAAACAGGGACTCAGCACAGATACGCAGTATTTT.

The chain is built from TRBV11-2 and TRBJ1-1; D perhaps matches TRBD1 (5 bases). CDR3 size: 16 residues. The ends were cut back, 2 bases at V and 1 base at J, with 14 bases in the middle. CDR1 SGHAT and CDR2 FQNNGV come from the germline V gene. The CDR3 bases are TGTGCCAGCAGCTTATGGGGCGGGGGGAAGAACACTGAAGCTTTCTTT. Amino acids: CASSLWGGGKNTEAFF. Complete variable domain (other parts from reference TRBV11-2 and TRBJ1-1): EAGVAQSPRYKIIEKRQSVAFWCNPISGHATLYWYQQILGQGPKLLIQFQNNGVVDDSQLPKDRFSAERLKGVDSTLKIQPAKLEDSAVYLCASSLWGGGKNTEAFFGQGTRLTVV.

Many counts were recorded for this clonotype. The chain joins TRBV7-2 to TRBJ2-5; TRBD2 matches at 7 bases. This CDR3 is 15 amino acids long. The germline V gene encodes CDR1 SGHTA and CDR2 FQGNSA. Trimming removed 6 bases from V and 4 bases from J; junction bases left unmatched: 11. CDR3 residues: CASSSGLVSRETQYF. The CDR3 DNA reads TGTGCCAGCAGTTCCGGACTAGTCTCTAGAGAGACCCAGTACTTC.

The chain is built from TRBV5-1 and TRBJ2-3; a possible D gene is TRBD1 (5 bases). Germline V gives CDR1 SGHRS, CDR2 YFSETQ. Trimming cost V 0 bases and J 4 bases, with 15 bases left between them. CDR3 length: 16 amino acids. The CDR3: CASSLVGAGNADTQYF. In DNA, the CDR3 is TGCGCCAGCAGCTTGGTAGGGGCAGGGAATGCAGATACGCAGTATTTT.

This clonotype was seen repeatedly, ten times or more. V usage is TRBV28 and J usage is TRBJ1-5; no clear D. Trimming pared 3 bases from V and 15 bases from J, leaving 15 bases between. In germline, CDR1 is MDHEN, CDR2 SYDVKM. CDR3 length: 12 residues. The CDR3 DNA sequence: TGTGCCAGCAGTTTTGGACTGGCGGGAAGGCATTTT. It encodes CASSFGLAGRHF.

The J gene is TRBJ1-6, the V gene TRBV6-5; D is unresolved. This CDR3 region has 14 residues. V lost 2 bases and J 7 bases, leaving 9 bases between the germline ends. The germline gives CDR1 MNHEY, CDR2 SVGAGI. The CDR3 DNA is TGTGCCAGCAGTTACGGTCAGGACAATTCACCCCTCCACTTT. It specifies CASSYGQDNSPLHF.

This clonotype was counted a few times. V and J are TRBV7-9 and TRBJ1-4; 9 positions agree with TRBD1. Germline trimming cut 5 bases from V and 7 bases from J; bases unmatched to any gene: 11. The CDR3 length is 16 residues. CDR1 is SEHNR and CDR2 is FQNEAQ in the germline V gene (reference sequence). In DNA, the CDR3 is TGTGCCAGCAGCCCCCTAAAGGGACAGGGTCGTGAAAAACTGTTTTTT. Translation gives CASSPLKGQGREKLFF.

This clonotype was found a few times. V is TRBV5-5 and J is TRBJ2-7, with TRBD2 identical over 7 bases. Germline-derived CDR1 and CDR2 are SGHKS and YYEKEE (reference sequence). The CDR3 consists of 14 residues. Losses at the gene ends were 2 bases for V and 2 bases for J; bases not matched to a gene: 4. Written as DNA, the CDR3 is TGTGCCAGCAGCTTTAGCGGGCAGACCTACGAGCAGTACTTC. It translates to CASSFSGQTYEQYF.

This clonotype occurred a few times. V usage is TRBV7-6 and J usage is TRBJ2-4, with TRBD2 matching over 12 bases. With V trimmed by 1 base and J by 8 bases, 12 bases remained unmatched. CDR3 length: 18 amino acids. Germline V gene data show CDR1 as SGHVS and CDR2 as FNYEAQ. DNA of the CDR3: TGTGCCAGCAGCTTAGTCCCTAGCGGGAGGGTTATGCAGGACATTCAGTACTTC. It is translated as CASSLVPSGRVMQDIQYF.

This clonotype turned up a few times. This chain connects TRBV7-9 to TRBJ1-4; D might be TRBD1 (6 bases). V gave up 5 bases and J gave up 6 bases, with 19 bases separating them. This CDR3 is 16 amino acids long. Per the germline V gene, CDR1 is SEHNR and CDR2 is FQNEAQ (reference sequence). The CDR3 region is CASSRGGGSGDEKLFF. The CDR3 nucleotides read TGTGCCAGCAGCCGCGGAGGGGGGTCCGGGGATGAAAAACTGTTTTTT.

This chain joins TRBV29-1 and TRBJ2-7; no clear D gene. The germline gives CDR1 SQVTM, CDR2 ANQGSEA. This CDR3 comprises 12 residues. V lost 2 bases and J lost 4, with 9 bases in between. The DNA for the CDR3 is TGCAGCGTTGAAAAGAGCCCATACGAGCAGTACTTC. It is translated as CSVEKSPYEQYF.

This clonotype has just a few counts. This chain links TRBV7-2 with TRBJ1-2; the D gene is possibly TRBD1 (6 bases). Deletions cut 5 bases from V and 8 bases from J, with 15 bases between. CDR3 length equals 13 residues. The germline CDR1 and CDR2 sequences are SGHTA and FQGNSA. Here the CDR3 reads CASSPTGLTGYTF. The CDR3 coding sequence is TGTGCCAGCAGCCCCACAGGGCTCACGGGCTACACCTTC.

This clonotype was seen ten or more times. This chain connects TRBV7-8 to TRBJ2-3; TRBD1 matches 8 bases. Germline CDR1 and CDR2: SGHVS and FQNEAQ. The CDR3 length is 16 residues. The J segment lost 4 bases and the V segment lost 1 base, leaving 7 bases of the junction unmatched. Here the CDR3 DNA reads TGTGCCAGCAGCTTAGGCTCGGGACAGGACCCAGATACGCAGTATTTT. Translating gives CASSLGSGQDPDTQYF.

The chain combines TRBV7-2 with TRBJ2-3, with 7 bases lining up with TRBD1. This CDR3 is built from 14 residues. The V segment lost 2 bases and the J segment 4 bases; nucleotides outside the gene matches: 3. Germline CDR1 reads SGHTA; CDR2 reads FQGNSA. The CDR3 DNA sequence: TGTGCCAGCAGCTTACTGACAGGGCCAGATACGCAGTATTTT. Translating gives CASSLLTGPDTQYF.

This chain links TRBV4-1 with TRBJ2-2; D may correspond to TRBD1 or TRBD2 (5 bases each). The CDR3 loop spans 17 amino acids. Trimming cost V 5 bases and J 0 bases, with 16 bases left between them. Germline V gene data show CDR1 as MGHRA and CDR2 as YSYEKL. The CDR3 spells CASSDRTGPPNTGELFF. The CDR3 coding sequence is TGCGCCAGCAGCGACCGTACGGGGCCGCCGAACACCGGGGAGCTGTTTTTT.

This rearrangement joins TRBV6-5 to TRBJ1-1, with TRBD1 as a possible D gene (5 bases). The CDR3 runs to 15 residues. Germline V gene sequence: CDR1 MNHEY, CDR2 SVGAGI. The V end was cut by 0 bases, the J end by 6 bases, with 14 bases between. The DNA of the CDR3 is TGTGCCAGCAGTTACTCTCAGTTCGGGGGGTCTGAAGCTTTCTTT. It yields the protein CASSYSQFGGSEAFF.

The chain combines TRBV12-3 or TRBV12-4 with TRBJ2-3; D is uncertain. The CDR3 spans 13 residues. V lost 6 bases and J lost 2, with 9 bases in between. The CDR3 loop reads CASSSANTDTQYF. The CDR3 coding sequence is TGTGCCAGCAGCTCGGCCAACACAGATACGCAGTATTTT.

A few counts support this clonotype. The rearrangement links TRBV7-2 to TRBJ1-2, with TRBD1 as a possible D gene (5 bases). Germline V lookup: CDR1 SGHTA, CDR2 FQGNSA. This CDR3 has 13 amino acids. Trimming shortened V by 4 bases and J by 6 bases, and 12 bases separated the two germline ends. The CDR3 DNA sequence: TGTGCCAGCAGCTCAACCCGGGGGAATGGCTACACCTTC. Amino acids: CASSSTRGNGYTF.

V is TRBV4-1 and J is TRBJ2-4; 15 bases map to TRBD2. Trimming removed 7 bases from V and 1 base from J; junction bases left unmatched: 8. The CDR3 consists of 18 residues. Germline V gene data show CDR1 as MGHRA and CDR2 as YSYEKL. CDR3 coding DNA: TGCGCCAGCACTCCGGGACTAGCGGGGGGTGTCGCCAAAAACATTCAGTACTTC. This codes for CASTPGLAGGVAKNIQYF.